The 10 T cell receptor beta chains reported below all come from one sample, sequenced in a study of T cell changes during pregnancy in multiple sclerosis. The method was immunoSEQ multiplex PCR; TCRdb's version includes in-frame clones alone and lacks a portion of them. The sample shows under 65,000 clones, about 91% of them seen only once. The sequenced sample was peripheral blood, obtained after pregnancy. The receptors originated from a female donor in good health, enrolled as a control in a pregnancy study.

The chain uses TRBV7-2 and TRBJ2-5; possible D gene TRBD1, 5 bases. V was clipped by 1 base and J by 2 bases, with 14 bases between them. The CDR3 is 16 residues long. Germline loops: CDR1 SGHTA, CDR2 FQGNSA. The CDR3 here is CASSLGLVGQQETQYF. CDR3 DNA sequence: TGTGCCAGCAGCTTAGGGTTAGTGGGGCAGCAAGAGACCCAGTACTTC.

The V gene is TRBV25-1, the J gene TRBJ1-6; 8 bases line up with TRBD1. The trim removed 4 bases at V and 8 bases at J, leaving 4 bases unmatched. CDR3 length: 14 residues. In germline, CDR1 is MGHDK, CDR2 SYGVNS. CDR3: CASSAVTGDSPLHF. The CDR3 DNA reads TGTGCCAGCAGTGCTGTGACAGGGGATTCACCCCTCCACTTT.

V usage is TRBV6-4 and J usage is TRBJ2-3; D possibly corresponds to TRBD2 (7 bases). Trimming took 2 bases from V and 0 from J, leaving 9 bases between them. The V gene's germline CDR1 is MRHNA and CDR2 SNTAGT. This CDR3 is 15 amino acids long. In DNA form, the CDR3 reads TGTGCCAGCAGTGACCGGGGGGCTAGCACAGATACGCAGTATTTT. As protein: CASSDRGASTDTQYF.

The chain couples TRBV7-2 to TRBJ1-3; 8 nucleotides align to TRBD1. The CDR3 runs 15 residues. V shed 1 base and J 2 bases; nucleotides not matched to a gene: 1. Germline CDR1 and CDR2: SGHTA and FQGNSA. CDR3 loop: CASSLVTGAGNTIYF. The CDR3 DNA follows: TGTGCCAGCAGCTTAGTGACAGGGGCTGGAAACACCATATATTTT.

J is TRBJ1-1 and V is TRBV11-2; the D is unclear. Germline V CDR1 and CDR2: SGHAT, FQNNGV. V was trimmed by 3 bases and J by 5 bases, leaving 7 bases between them. CDR3 size: 12 residues. The CDR3 DNA sequence: TGTGCCAGCAGCTTCTCCCGGACTGAAGCTTTCTTT. Translating it yields CASSFSRTEAFF.

The rearrangement uses TRBV6-5 and TRBJ1-2; TRBD1 matches 8 bases. V dropped 2 bases and J dropped 3; count of bases not matched to a gene: 5. Germline CDR1 is MNHEY and CDR2 is SVGAGI. There are 15 residues in the CDR3. CDR3: CASSYGTGGDYGYTF. For the CDR3, the DNA is TGTGCCAGCAGTTACGGAACAGGGGGGGACTATGGCTACACCTTC.

This rearrangement joins TRBV18 to TRBJ1-2, with a tentative D call TRBD1 (6 bases). The CDR3 contains 12 residues. CDR1 and CDR2 from the germline V gene are KGHSH and LQKENI. Trimming removed 2 bases from V and 8 bases from J, with 9 bases in between. CDR3 sequence reads: CASSPNRDGYTF. Here the CDR3 DNA reads TGTGCCAGCTCACCAAACAGGGACGGCTACACCTTC.

The chain has TRBV4-2 and TRBJ1-1; TRBD1 matches at 9 bases. The CDR3 has 16 amino acids. CDR1 is LGHNA, CDR2 YNFKEQ, per germline. V shed 0 bases and J 4 bases; nucleotides not matched to a gene: 6. This CDR3 reads CASSQDWGTGSTEAFF. CDR3 sequence (DNA): TGTGCCAGCAGCCAAGATTGGGGGACAGGGAGCACTGAAGCTTTCTTT.

The chain couples TRBV28 to TRBJ2-7; 10 nucleotides line up with TRBD1. This CDR3 contains 14 residues. V lost 6 bases, J lost 2 bases, and 4 bases stayed unmatched. The V gene's germline CDR1 is MDHEN and CDR2 SYDVKM. CDR3 amino acids: CASRGQGQTYEQYF. The DNA of the CDR3 is TGTGCCAGCAGGGGACAGGGGCAAACCTACGAGCAGTACTTC.

This sequence joins TRBV10-3 and TRBJ2-1; TRBD2 aligns across 8 bases. J was trimmed by 7 bases and V by 0 bases; bases with no gene match: 5. The CDR3 sequence is 15 residues long. Germline assignment: CDR1 ENHRY and CDR2 SYGVKD. Here the CDR3 DNA reads TGTGCCATCAGTGAGTCGGGCCGGGGGGGAAATGAGCAGTTCTTC. Protein sequence: CAISESGRGGNEQFF.